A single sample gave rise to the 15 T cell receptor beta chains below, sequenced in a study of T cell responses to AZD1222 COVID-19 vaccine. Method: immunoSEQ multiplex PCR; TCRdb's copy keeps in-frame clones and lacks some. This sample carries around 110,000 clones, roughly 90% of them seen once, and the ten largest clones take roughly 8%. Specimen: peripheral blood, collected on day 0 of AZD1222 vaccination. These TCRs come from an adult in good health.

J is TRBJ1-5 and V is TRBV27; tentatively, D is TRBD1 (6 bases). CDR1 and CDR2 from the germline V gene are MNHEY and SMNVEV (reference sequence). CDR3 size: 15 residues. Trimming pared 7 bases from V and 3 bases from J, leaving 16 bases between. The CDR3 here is CASTGGGTDNQPQHF. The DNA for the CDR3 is TGTGCCAGCACGGGAGGGGGGACTGACAATCAGCCCCAGCATTTT.

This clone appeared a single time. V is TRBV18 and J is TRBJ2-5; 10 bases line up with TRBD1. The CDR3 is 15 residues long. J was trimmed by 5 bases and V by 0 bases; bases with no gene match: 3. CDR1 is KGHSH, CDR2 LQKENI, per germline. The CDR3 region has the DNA TGTGCCAGCTCACCACCGCGACAGGGGGCGGAGACCCAGTACTTC. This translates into CASSPPRQGAETQYF.

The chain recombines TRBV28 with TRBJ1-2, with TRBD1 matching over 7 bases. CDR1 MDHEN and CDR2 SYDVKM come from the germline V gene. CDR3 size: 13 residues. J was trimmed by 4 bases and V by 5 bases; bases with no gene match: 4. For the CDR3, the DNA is TGTGCCAGCAGTCCATACAGGGGCTATGGCTACACCTTC. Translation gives CASSPYRGYGYTF.

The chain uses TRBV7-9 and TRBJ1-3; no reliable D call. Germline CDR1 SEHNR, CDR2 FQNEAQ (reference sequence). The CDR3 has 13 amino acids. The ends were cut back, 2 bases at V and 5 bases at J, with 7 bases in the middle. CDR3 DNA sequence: TGTGCCAGCAGCTTAAACAACCGAAACACCATATATTTT. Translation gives CASSLNNRNTIYF.

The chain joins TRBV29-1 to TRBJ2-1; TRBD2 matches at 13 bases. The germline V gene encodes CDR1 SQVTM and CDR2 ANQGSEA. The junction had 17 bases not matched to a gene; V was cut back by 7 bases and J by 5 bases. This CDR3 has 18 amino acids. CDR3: CSARLAGGPRGIHNEQFF. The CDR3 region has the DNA TGCAGCGCCCGACTAGCGGGAGGACCTCGCGGAATTCACAATGAGCAGTTCTTC.

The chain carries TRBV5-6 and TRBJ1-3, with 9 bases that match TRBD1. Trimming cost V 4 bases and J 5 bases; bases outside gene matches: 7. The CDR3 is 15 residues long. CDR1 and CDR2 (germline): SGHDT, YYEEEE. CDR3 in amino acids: CASSLRGTGRNTIYF. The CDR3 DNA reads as TGTGCCAGCAGCCTAAGAGGGACAGGGAGAAACACCATATATTTT.

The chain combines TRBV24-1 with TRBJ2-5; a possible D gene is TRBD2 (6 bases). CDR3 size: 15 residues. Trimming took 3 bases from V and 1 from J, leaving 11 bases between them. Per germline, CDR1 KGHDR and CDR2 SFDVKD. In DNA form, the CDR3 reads TGTGCCACCAGTGATCCGCGGGACCCCCAAGAGACCCAGTACTTC. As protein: CATSDPRDPQETQYF.

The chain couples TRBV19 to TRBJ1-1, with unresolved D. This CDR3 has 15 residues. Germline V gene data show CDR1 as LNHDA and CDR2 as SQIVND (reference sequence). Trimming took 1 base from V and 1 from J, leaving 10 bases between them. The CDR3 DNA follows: TGTGCCAGTAGTATAGTCGAGGCAGAGAACACTGAAGCTTTCTTT. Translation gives CASSIVEAENTEAFF.

In DNA, the CDR3 is TGTGCCAGCAGTTTATCGGGGGGGGACGCAAAACTGTTTTTT. Its protein product is CASSLSGGDAKLFF. V usage is TRBV28 and J usage is TRBJ1-4; D may be TRBD1 (5 bases). The V and J ends lost 1 base and 10 bases respectively, with 13 bases between them. The germline CDR1 and CDR2 sequences are MDHEN and SYDVKM. This CDR3 contains 14 residues.

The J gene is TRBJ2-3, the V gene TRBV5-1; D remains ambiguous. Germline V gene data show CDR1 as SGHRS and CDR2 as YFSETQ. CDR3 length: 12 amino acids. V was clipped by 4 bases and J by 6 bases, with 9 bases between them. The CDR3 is CASSENYDTQYF. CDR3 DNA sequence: TGCGCCAGCAGCGAGAACTACGATACGCAGTATTTT.

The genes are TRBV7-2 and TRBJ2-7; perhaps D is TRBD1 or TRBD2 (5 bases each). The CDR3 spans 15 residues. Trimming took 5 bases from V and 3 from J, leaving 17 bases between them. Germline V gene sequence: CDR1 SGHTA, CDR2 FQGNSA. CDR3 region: CASSHDGTYLYEQYF. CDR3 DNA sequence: TGTGCCAGCAGCCACGACGGGACGTACCTCTACGAGCAGTACTTC.

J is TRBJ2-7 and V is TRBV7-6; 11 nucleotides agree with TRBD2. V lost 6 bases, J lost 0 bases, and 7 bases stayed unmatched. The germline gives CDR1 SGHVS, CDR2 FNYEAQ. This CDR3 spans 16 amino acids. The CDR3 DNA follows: TGTGCCAGCAGTCCGACTAGCGGGGACAGCTCCTACGAGCAGTACTTC. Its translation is CASSPTSGDSSYEQYF. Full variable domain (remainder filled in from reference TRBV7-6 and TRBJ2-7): GAGVSQSPRYKVTKRGQDVALRCDPISGHVSLYWYRQALGQGPEFLTYFNYEAQQDKSGLPNDRFSAERPEGSISTLTIQRTEQRDSAMYRCASSPTSGDSSYEQYFGPGTRLTVT.

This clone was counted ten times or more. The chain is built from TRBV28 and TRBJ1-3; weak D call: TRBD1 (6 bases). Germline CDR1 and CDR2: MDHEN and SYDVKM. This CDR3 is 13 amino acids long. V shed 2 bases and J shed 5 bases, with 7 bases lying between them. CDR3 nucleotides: TGTGCCAGCAGTTTAGGACAGAGAAACACCATATATTTT. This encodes CASSLGQRNTIYF.

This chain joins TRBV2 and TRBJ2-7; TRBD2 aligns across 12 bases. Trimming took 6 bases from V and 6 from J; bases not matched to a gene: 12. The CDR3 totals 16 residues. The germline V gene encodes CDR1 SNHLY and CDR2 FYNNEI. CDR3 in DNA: TGTGCCAGCAGACTTCCCGGACTAGCGGGATCTGTCGAGCAGTACTTC. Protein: CASRLPGLAGSVEQYF. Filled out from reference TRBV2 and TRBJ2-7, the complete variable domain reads EPEVTQTPSHQVTQMGQEVILRCVPISNHLYFYWYRQILGQKVEFLVSFYNNEISEKSEIFDDQFSVERPDGSNFTLKIRSTKLEDSAMYFCASRLPGLAGSVEQYFGPGTRLTVT.

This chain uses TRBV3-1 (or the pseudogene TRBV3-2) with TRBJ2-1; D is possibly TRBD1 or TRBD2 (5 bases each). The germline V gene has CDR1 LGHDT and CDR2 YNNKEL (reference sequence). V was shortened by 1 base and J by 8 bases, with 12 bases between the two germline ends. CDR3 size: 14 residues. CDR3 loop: CASSQGARGHEQFF. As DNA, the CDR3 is TGTGCCAGCAGCCAAGGGGCACGGGGCCATGAGCAGTTCTTC.